The T cell receptor (beta chain) described here comes from a study of blood T cells in healthy people across ages. Study summary: Template switching caught about one barcoded beta molecule for each two T cells.

With a J-beta primer mix and a sample-barcoded 5' primer, a second PCR ran roughly 6 to 11 cycles. TCRdb re-called the 5' RACE reads through MiXCR, storing one row per CDR3 protein. This table has some 1.5 million distinct CDR3 sequences, approximately 30% appearing once. This clonotype was counted only a few times. Antigen unknown. The study, taken as a whole, reports: Changes in expanded clonotypes were possibly confounded, as the CMV status of donors was unknown.

This CDR3 has 15 residues. Trimming cost V 1 base and J 2 bases; bases outside gene matches: 4. Germline values: CDR1 MGHRA, CDR2 YSYEKL. The clonotype was recovered from a woman under 40 in good health. V and J are TRBV4-1 and TRBJ2-7; 8 nucleotides agree with TRBD2. Sequenced sample: blood. CDR3 protein: CASSQAAGATYEQYF. Here the CDR3 DNA reads TGCGCCAGCAGCCAAGCAGCGGGGGCAACCTACGAGCAGTACTTC.